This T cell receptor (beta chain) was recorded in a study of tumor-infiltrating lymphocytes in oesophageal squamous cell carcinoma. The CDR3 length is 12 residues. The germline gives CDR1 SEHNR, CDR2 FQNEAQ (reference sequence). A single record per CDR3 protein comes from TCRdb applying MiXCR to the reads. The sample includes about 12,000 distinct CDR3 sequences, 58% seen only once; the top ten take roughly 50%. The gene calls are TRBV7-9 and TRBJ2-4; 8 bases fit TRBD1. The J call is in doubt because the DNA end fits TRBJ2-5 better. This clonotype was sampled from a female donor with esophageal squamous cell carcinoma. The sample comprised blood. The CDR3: CASGQGGETQYF. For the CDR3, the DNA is TGTGCCAGCGGACAGGGCGGAGAGACCCAGTACTTC.